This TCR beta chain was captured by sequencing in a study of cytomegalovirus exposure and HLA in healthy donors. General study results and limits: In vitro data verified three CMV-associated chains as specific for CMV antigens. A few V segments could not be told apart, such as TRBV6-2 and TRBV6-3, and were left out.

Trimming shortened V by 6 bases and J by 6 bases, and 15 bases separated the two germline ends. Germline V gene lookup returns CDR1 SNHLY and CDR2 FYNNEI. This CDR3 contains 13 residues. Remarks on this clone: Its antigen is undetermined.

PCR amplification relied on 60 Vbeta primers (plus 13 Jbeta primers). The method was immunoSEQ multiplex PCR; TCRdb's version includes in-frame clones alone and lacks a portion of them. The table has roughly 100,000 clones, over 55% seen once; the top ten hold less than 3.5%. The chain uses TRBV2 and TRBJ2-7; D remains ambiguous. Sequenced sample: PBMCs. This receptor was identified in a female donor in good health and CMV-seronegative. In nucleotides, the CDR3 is TGTGCCAGCAGAGAACAGCTTGGCGGCGAGCAGTACTTC. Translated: CASREQLGGEQYF.